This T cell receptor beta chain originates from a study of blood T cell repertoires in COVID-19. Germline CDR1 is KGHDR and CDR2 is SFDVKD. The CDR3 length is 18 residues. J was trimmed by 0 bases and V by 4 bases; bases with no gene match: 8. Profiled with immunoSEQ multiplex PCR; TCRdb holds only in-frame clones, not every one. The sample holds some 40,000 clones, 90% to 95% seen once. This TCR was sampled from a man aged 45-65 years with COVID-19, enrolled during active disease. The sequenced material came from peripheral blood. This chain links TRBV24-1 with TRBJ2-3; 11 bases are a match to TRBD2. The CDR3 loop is CATSDPRGLAVSTDTQYF. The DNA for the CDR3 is TGTGCCACCAGTGACCCTAGGGGACTAGCGGTCAGCACAGATACGCAGTATTTT.